The clone carrying this T cell receptor (beta chain) was counted only a few times. Its antigen is unidentified. MiXCR was run by TCRdb on the reads, yielding one entry per CDR3 protein. The data contain roughly 120,000 distinct CDR3 sequences, around 31% of them singletons. The sample is drawn from a study of T cell repertoires in cytomegalovirus infection. The V end lost 2 bases, the J end lost 7 bases, and 14 bases lay between the germline ends. CDR1 is MNHNS and CDR2 is SASEGT in the germline V gene. The CDR3 is 15 amino acids. The material sequenced was CD8+ T cells from cultured PBMCs, taken from culture after CMV antigen stimulation. The chain links TRBV6-1 to TRBJ1-4; tentatively, D is TRBD1 (5 bases). The sequence derives from a human donor in good health (CMV status not recorded). Some clones in this sample may be carry-over from other donors' samples. This chain's CDR3 is CASSERRLGGEKLFF. In DNA, the CDR3 is TGTGCCAGCAGTGAACGGCGTTTGGGGGGTGAAAAACTGTTTTTT.